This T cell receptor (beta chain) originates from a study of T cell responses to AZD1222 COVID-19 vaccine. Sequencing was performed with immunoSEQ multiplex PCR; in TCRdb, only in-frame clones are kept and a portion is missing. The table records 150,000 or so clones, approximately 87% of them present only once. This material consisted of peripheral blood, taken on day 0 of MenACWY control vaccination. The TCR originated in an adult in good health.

The CDR3 coding sequence is TGCGCCAGCAGCCGAGGTACAGGGTACTACACCTTC. This sequence encodes CASSRGTGYYTF. The chain is built from TRBV4-3 and TRBJ1-2, with D possibly being TRBD1 (6 bases). This CDR3 is built from 12 residues. V shed 4 bases and J shed 10 bases, with 13 bases lying between them. Germline values: CDR1 LGHNA, CDR2 YSLEER.